Given below is one TCR beta chain in context. Its antigen is not known. This entry belongs to a study of OX40 agonist ivuxolimab in advanced cancers. Study-wide context: Participants, 70% to 90% male, averaged roughly 55 years of age, ranging from roughly 20 to 80. Prior therapy, whether anti-PD-1, anti-PD-L1 or anti-CTLA-4, was allowed, and roughly 44% had some. Study-wide findings and caveats: There were also nonresponders showing low normalized T-cell clonal expansion. At doses 0.1 to 3.0 mg/kg, CD4+ and CD8+ clones expanded.

The data were produced by immunoSEQ multiplex PCR, yet TCRdb's version contains in-frame clones alone and is incomplete. The data contain about 21,000 clones, about 83% of them singletons. This TCR derives from an adult with an advanced solid tumor such as melanoma, head and neck, liver or kidney cancer. This specimen consisted of CD4+ or CD8+ T cells sorted from blood, obtained in a trial of the OX40 agonist ivuxolimab.

The CDR3 coding sequence is TGTGCCAGCAGCCCCGAGGAGGTGACGAACACCGGGGAGCTGTTTTTT. Its translation is CASSPEEVTNTGELFF. The rearrangement joins TRBV7-8 to TRBJ2-2; the D gene is possibly TRBD2 (5 bases). The germline V gene encodes CDR1 SGHVS and CDR2 FQNEAQ. The CDR3 is 16 residues long. With 5 bases removed from V and 0 bases from J, the gap between germline ends came to 13 bases.